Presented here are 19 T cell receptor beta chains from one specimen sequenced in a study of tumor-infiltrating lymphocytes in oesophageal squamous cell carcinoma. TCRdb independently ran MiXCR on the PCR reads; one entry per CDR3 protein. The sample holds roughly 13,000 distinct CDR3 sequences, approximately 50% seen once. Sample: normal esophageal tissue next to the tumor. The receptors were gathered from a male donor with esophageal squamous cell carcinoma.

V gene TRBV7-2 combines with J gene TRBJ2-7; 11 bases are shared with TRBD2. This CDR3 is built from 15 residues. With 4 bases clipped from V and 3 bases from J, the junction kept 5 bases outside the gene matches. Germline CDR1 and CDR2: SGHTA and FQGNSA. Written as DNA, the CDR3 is TGTGCCAGCAGCTCGTTCACTAGCGGGAGCTACGAGCAGTACTTC. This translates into CASSSFTSGSYEQYF. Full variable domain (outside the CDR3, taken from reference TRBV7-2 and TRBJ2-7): GAGVSQSPSNKVTEKGKDVELRCDPISGHTALYWYRQSLGQGLEFLIYFQGNSAPDKSGLPSDRFSAERTGGSVSTLTIQRTQQEDSAVYLCASSSFTSGSYEQYFGPGTRLTVT.

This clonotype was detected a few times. Here the CDR3 reads CASRQGVGQETQYF. The CDR3 DNA reads TGTGCCAGCAGGCAGGGGGTAGGCCAAGAGACCCAGTACTTC. The chain recombines TRBV11-2 with TRBJ2-5; 7 positions agree with TRBD1. This CDR3 region has 14 residues. V was pared by 6 bases and J by 1 base, with 5 bases of the junction left unmatched. CDR1 and CDR2 (germline): SGHAT, FQNNGV.

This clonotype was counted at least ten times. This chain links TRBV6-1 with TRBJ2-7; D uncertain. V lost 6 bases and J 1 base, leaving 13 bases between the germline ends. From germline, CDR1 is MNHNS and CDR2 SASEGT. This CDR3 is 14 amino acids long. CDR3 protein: CASSRHTESYEQYF. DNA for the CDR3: TGTGCCAGCAGCCGCCACACCGAATCCTACGAGCAGTACTTC.

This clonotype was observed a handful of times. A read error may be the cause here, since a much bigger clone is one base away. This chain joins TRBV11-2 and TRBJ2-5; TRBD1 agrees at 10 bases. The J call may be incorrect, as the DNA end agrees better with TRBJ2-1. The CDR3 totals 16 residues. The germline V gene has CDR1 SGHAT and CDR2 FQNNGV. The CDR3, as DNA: TGTGCCAGCAGCGGACCCGGGACAGGGGTTTTCGGCGAGCAGTTCTTC. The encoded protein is CASSGPGTGVFGEQFF.

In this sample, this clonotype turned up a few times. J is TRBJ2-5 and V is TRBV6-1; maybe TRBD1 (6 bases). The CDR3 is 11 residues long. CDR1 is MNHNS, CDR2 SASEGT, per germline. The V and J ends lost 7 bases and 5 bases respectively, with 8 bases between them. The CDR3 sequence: CASMTGETQYF. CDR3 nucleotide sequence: TGTGCCAGCATGACAGGCGAGACCCAGTACTTC.

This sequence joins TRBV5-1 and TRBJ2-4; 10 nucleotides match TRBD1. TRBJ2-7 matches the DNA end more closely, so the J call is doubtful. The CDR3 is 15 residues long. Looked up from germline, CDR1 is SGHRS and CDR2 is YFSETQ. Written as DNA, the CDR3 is TGCGCCAGCAGCATAGGGACAGGGGCAACCTACGAGCAGTACTTC. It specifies CASSIGTGATYEQYF.

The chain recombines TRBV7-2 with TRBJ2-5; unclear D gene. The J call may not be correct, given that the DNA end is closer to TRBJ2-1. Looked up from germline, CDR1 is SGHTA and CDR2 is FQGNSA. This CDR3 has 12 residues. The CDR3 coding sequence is TGTGCCAGCAGCCTTACACTCAATGAGCAGTTCTTC. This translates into CASSLTLNEQFF.

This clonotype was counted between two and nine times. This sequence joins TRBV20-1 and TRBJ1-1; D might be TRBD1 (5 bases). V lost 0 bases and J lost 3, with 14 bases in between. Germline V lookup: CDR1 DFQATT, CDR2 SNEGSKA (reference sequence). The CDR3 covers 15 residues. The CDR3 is CSARDRAGPDTEAFF. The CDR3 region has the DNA TGCAGTGCTAGAGATAGGGCAGGGCCGGACACTGAAGCTTTCTTT.

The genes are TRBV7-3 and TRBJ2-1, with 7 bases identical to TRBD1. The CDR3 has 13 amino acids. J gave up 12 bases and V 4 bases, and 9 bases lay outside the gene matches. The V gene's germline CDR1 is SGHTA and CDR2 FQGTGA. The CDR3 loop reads CASSSNTGTVQFF. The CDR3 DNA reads TGTGCCAGCAGCTCAAATACCGGGACAGTGCAGTTCTTC.

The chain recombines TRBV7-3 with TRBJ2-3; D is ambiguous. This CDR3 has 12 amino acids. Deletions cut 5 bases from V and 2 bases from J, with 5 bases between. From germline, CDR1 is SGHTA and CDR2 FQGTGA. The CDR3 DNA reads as TGTGCCAGCAGCATGTTCACAGATACGCAGTATTTT. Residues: CASSMFTDTQYF. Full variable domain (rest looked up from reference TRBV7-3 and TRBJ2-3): GAGVSQTPSNKVTEKGKYVELRCDPISGHTALYWYRQSLGQGPEFLIYFQGTGAADDSGLPNDRFFAVRPEGSVSTLKIQRTERGDSAVYLCASSMFTDTQYFGPGTRLTVL.

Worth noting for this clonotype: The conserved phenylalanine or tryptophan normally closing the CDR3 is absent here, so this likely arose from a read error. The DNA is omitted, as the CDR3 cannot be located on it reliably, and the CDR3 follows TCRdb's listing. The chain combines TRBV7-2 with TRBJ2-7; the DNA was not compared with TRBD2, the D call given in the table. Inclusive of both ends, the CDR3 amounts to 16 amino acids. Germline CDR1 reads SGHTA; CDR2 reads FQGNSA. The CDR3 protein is CASSLVRANYGYTFGS.

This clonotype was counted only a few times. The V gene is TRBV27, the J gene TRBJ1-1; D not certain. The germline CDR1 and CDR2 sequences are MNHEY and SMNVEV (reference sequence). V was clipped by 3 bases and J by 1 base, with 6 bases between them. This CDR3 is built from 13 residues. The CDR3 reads CASSFSRNTEAFF. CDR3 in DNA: TGTGCCAGCAGTTTTAGCAGGAACACTGAAGCTTTCTTT.

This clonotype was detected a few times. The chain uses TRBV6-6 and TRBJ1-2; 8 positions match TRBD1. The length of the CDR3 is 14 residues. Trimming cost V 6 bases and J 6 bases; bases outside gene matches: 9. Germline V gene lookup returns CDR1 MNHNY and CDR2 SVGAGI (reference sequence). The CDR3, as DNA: TGTGCCAGCAGGGGAGGACAGGGCCCCCATGGCTACACCTTC. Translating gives CASRGGQGPHGYTF.

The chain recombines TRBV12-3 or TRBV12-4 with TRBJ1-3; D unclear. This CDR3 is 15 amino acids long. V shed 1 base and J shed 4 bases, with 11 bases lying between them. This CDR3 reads CASSLEVALGNTIYF. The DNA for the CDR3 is TGTGCCAGCAGTTTAGAGGTGGCCCTGGGAAACACCATATATTTT.

CDR3 loop: CASSLGLAGGPGQFF. The CDR3 DNA sequence: TGTGCCAGCAGCTTGGGTCTAGCGGGAGGGCCGGGGCAGTTCTTC. The chain links TRBV5-6 to TRBJ2-1; 12 nucleotides match TRBD2. Trimming removed 0 bases from V and 12 bases from J; junction bases left unmatched: 7. This CDR3 spans 15 amino acids. Germline CDR1 SGHDT, CDR2 YYEEEE.

The CDR3 is CASSLRDRVSTDTQYF. In DNA, the CDR3 is TGTGCCAGCAGTCTCCGGGACAGGGTTTCTACAGATACGCAGTATTTT. The chain couples TRBV7-4 to TRBJ2-3; 9 nucleotides align to TRBD1. The germline CDR1 and CDR2 sequences are SGHVT and SQSDAQ. The CDR3 is 16 amino acids. V lost 6 bases and J lost 3; bases outside the gene matches: 10.

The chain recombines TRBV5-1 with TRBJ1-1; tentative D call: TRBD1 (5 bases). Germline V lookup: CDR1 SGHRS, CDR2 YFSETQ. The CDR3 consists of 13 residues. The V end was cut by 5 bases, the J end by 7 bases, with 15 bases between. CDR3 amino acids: CASSPTGDREAFF. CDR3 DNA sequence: TGCGCCAGCAGTCCGACGGGGGACCGTGAAGCTTTCTTT.

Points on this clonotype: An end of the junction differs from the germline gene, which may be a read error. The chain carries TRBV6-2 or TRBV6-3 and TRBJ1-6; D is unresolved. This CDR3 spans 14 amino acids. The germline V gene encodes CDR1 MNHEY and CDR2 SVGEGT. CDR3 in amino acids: CASSPWTSYNEQYF. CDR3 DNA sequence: TGTGCCAGCAGCCCTTGGACCAGCTACAATGAGCAGTACTTT.

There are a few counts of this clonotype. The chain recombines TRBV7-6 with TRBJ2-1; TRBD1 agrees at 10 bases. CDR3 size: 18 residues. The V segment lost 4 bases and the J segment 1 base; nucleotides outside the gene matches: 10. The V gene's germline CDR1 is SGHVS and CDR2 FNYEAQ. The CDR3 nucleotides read TGTGCCAGCAGCTCCAGGCCCGACAGGGGGCAGTCCTACAATGAGCAGTTCTTC. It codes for CASSSRPDRGQSYNEQFF.